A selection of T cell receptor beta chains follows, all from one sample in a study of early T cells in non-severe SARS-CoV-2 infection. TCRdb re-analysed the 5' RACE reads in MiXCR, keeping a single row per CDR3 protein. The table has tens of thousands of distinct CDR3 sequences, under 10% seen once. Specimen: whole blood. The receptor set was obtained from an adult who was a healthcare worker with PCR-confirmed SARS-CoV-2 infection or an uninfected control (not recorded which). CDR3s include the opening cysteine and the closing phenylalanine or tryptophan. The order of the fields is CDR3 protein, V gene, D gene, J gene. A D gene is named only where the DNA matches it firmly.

cdr3_aa: CSVVQGNEQFF
v_call: TRBV29-1
d_call: NA
j_call: TRBJ2-1

cdr3_aa: CASSSRTGGQFF
v_call: TRBV7-6
d_call: TRBD2
j_call: TRBJ2-1

cdr3_aa: CASSPNRGSSEQYF
v_call: TRBV18
d_call: TRBD1
j_call: TRBJ2-7

cdr3_aa: CASSFGTGGGNQPQHF
v_call: TRBV5-6
d_call: TRBD1
j_call: TRBJ1-5

cdr3_aa: CASSESQGGGKNIQYF
v_call: TRBV2
d_call: NA
j_call: TRBJ2-4

cdr3_aa: CSARDYRGLNYGYTF
v_call: TRBV20-1
d_call: TRBD1
j_call: TRBJ1-2

cdr3_aa: CASSTELSGANVLTF
v_call: TRBV5-5
d_call: NA
j_call: TRBJ2-6

cdr3_aa: CSVGTNVLTF
v_call: TRBV29-1
d_call: NA
j_call: TRBJ2-6

cdr3_aa: CSGEGTTEAFF
v_call: TRBV20-1
d_call: NA
j_call: TRBJ1-1

cdr3_aa: CASSLGYSEQYF
v_call: TRBV7-9
d_call: NA
j_call: TRBJ2-7

cdr3_aa: CSARDGTANTEAFF
v_call: TRBV20-1
d_call: TRBD1
j_call: TRBJ1-1

cdr3_aa: CASSDIAGGQGGELFF
v_call: TRBV10-1
d_call: TRBD2
j_call: TRBJ2-2

cdr3_aa: CASSRPGLAGSTDTQYF
v_call: TRBV7-3
d_call: TRBD2
j_call: TRBJ2-3

cdr3_aa: CASSAASGRTEQYF
v_call: TRBV10-1
d_call: TRBD2
j_call: TRBJ2-7

cdr3_aa: CASSAPTDTQYF
v_call: TRBV7-2
d_call: NA
j_call: TRBJ2-3

cdr3_aa: CASSTSGPSTDTQYF
v_call: TRBV7-9
d_call: NA
j_call: TRBJ2-3

cdr3_aa: CASSVPSGDTSEQYF
v_call: TRBV5-4
d_call: TRBD2
j_call: TRBJ2-7

cdr3_aa: CASSLTGLGTEAFF
v_call: TRBV5-1
d_call: NA
j_call: TRBJ1-1

cdr3_aa: CASHLERDQRGNEQFF
v_call: TRBV18
d_call: TRBD2
j_call: TRBJ2-1

cdr3_aa: CASSPEGQFNSPLHF
v_call: TRBV7-2
d_call: NA
j_call: TRBJ1-6

cdr3_aa: CASSQPLAGVLKYNEQFF
v_call: TRBV14
d_call: TRBD2
j_call: TRBJ2-1

cdr3_aa: CASSYGTGGYTF
v_call: TRBV3-1
d_call: TRBD1
j_call: TRBJ1-2

cdr3_aa: CASGASGMEADTQYF
v_call: TRBV6-2/TRBV6-3
d_call: TRBD2
j_call: TRBJ2-3

cdr3_aa: CASSMGETQYF
v_call: TRBV25-1
d_call: NA
j_call: TRBJ2-5